Listed below are T cell receptor beta chains from one sample, sequenced in a study of blood T cell repertoires in COVID-19. Profiled with immunoSEQ multiplex PCR; TCRdb holds only in-frame clones, not every one. Seen here are over 65,000 clones, 87% observed once, and the top ten hold around 1%. Input material: peripheral blood. All receptors come from a human donor in a cohort sampled during active COVID-19. CDR3s include the opening cysteine and the closing phenylalanine or tryptophan. A D gene is named only where the DNA matches it firmly. Size values are once, few and many counts, or a class for expanded clones, and some rows have none.

d_call clone_size j_call v_call cdr3_aa cdr3_nt
TRBD1 - TRBJ1-2 TRBV27 CASRGTANYGYTF TGTGCCAGCAGAGGGACAGCTAACTATGGCTACACCTTC
- - TRBJ2-7 TRBV5-1 CASSLEGQGSNEQYF TGCGCCAGCAGCTTGGAGGGGCAGGGTTCTAACGAGCAGTACTTC
TRBD2 once TRBJ2-7 TRBV6-4 CASSAPGLASLSSYEQYF TGTGCCAGCAGTGCCCCGGGACTAGCAAGCCTGAGCTCCTACGAGCAGTACTTC
TRBD2 - TRBJ2-2 TRBV2 CASSDEASGNTGELFF TGTGCCAGCAGTGACGAGGCTAGCGGAAACACCGGGGAGCTGTTTTTT
- - TRBJ1-4 TRBV7-3 CASPPGEKLFF TGTGCCAGCCCCCCGGGAGAAAAACTGTTTTTT
- few TRBJ1-1 TRBV29-1 CSVGTNTNTEAFF TGCAGCGTTGGAACTAACACGAACACTGAAGCTTTCTTT
TRBD1 - TRBJ1-1 TRBV19 CASMPGQGGTEAFF TGTGCCAGTATGCCGGGACAGGGAGGAACTGAAGCTTTCTTT
TRBD1 - TRBJ2-5 TRBV3-1/TRBV3-2 CASSQAAGGWETQYF TGTGCCAGCAGCCAAGCGGCAGGGGGCTGGGAGACCCAGTACTTC
- - TRBJ2-3 TRBV10-2 CASSQYSPSTDTQYF TGCGCCAGCAGTCAATATAGTCCTAGCACAGATACGCAGTATTTT
TRBD2 - TRBJ2-7 TRBV19 CASRNSGGYEQYF TGTGCCAGTAGGAATAGCGGGGGCTACGAGCAGTACTTC
- - TRBJ1-1 TRBV7-9 CASSLRRQVGSTEAFF TGTGCCAGCAGCTTAAGGAGACAGGTAGGGAGCACTGAAGCTTTCTTT
- - TRBJ1-2 TRBV14 CASSPSWGPGGYTF TGTGCCAGCAGCCCTTCTTGGGGCCCGGGCGGCTACACCTTC
TRBD1 - TRBJ1-1 TRBV7-9 CASSKGQGDSEAFF TGTGCCAGCAGCAAGGGACAGGGGGACTCTGAAGCTTTCTTT
TRBD1 - TRBJ2-2 TRBV7-3 CASSLEVLGQGNTGELFF TGTGCCAGCAGCTTAGAGGTTTTGGGACAGGGCAACACCGGGGAGCTGTTTTTT
TRBD1 - TRBJ2-1 TRBV12-3/TRBV12-4 CASSKGARHEQFF TGTGCCAGCAGTAAGGGGGCCCGGCATGAGCAGTTCTTC